In this sample, the clone carrying this T cell receptor (beta chain) turned up once. Antigen specificity is unknown. This CDR3 spans 16 amino acids. The V gene's germline CDR1 is LNHDA and CDR2 SQIVND (reference sequence). V gave up 7 bases and J gave up 6 bases; unmatched junction bases: 15. The treatment here: randomized to nivolumab then ipilimumab (arm A) or the reverse (arm B). No patient had prior DNA-damaging chemotherapy. This entry belongs to a study of sequential checkpoint blockade in melanoma. Looking at the study overall: Randomization was 1:1 between first-line nivolumab→ipilimumab and ipilimumab→nivolumab. TCRβ was sequenced from DNA of approximately 99 pretreatment tumors.

Sequencing used immunoSEQ multiplex PCR; TCRdb keeps in-frame clones, though not all of them. The sample shows 6,000 to 9,000 clones, about 28% of them seen only once. General study points: For nivolumab-first patients, baseline tumor clonality was associated with response.

This sequence joins TRBV19 and TRBJ2-1; 7 bases align to TRBD2. Sequencing was performed on tumor tissue (inferred from file names), taken from a patient given nivolumab and ipilimumab in sequence. The sequence was obtained from a human donor with melanoma. CDR3 residues: CASIPSLRSGTNEQFF. The CDR3 DNA sequence: TGTGCCAGTATCCCCTCCCTAAGAAGCGGGACCAATGAGCAGTTCTTC. Full variable domain (missing parts from reference TRBV19 and TRBJ2-1): DGGITQSPKYLFRKEGQNVTLSCEQNLNHDAMYWYRQDPGQGLRLIYYSQIVNDFQKGDIAEGYSVSREKKESFPLTVTSAQKNPTAFYLCASIPSLRSGTNEQFFGPGTRLTVL.